What follows are 17 T cell receptor beta chains derived from one specimen sequenced in a study of cytomegalovirus exposure and HLA in healthy donors. The PCR employed 60 Vbeta primers together with 13 Jbeta primers. Assay used: immunoSEQ multiplex PCR; TCRdb lists only in-frame clones, some missing. The data show 85,000 to 120,000 clones, 80% to 90% seen once. Material: PBMCs. The receptors come from a man over 45 in good health and CMV-seronegative.

The genes are TRBV6-5 and TRBJ2-4, with D hard to call. V lost 6 bases and J 0 bases, leaving 12 bases between the germline ends. The CDR3 totals 15 residues. Germline assignment: CDR1 MNHEY and CDR2 SVGAGI. DNA for the CDR3: TGTGCCAGCAGCACCCGCCGGTTAGCCAAAAACATTCAGTACTTC. Encoded protein: CASSTRRLAKNIQYF.

The chain joins TRBV7-2 to TRBJ1-1; 9 bases line up with TRBD1. CDR1 and CDR2 from the germline V gene are SGHTA and FQGNSA. The ends lost 5 bases at V and 8 bases at J; junction bases unmatched: 12. There are 15 residues in the CDR3. CDR3 nucleotides: TGTGCCAGCAGCCAATCTACAGGGGGCGCCTACGAAGCTTTCTTT. Protein: CASSQSTGGAYEAFF.

The V call is TRBV27, the J call TRBJ2-7; D is unclear. Between the trimmed V and J ends, which lost 2 bases and 0 bases, there was a span of 5 bases. The CDR3 has 13 residues. The germline V gene encodes CDR1 MNHEY and CDR2 SMNVEV (reference sequence). The CDR3 protein is CASSLLSSYEQYF. DNA of the CDR3: TGTGCCAGCAGTTTACTAAGCTCCTACGAGCAGTACTTC.

The chain couples TRBV7-2 to TRBJ1-5; D is uncertain. This CDR3 comprises 14 residues. The V gene's germline CDR1 is SGHTA and CDR2 FQGNSA. V lost 1 base to trimming and J lost 5 bases, with 9 bases between them. DNA of the CDR3: TGTGCCAGCAGCTTAGGTTTTCTCTATCAGCCCCAGCATTTT. As protein: CASSLGFLYQPQHF.

The chain has TRBV6-6 and TRBJ2-2, with a tentative D call TRBD2 (7 bases). CDR3 size: 14 residues. Germline V gene sequence: CDR1 MNHNY, CDR2 SVGAGI (reference sequence). V was trimmed by 6 bases and J by 4 bases, leaving 12 bases between them. CDR3 sequence reads: CASSRGASTGELFF. The CDR3 DNA follows: TGTGCCAGCAGCCGGGGGGCGAGCACCGGGGAGCTGTTTTTT.

The rearrangement joins TRBV5-6 to TRBJ2-5, with D uncertain. CDR3 size: 11 residues. CDR1 and CDR2 from the germline V gene are SGHDT and YYEEEE. The ends were cut back, 2 bases at V and 3 bases at J, with 2 bases in the middle. The CDR3 sequence: CASSFKETQYF. CDR3 DNA: TGTGCCAGCAGCTTCAAAGAGACCCAGTACTTC.

J is TRBJ2-5 and V is TRBV27; D gene ambiguous. CDR3 length equals 15 residues. Trimming pared 2 bases from V and 5 bases from J, leaving 15 bases between. CDR1 and CDR2 (germline): MNHEY, SMNVEV (reference sequence). In nucleotides, the CDR3 is TGTGCCAGCAGTTTACTCTACAGTGTCTCGGAGACCCAGTACTTC. Its translation is CASSLLYSVSETQYF.

The rearrangement joins TRBV21-1 to TRBJ1-2; the table's D call, TRBD1, has no DNA check behind it. TRBV21-1 is reported as a pseudogene. This CDR3 spans 16 amino acids. This CDR3 is CASLMGTFSCNYGYTF. DNA for the CDR3: TGTGCCAGCCTCATGGGGACATTCAGTTGCAACTATGGCTACACCTTC.

This chain uses TRBV7-9 with TRBJ1-6; D uncertain. The V end lost 1 base, the J end lost 12 bases, and 7 bases lay between the germline ends. CDR3 length: 12 residues. CDR1 and CDR2 from the germline V gene are SEHNR and FQNEAQ (reference sequence). The CDR3 sequence is CASSLGALPLHF. The CDR3 DNA reads as TGTGCCAGCAGCTTAGGGGCGTTACCCCTCCACTTT.

This chain uses TRBV4-2 with TRBJ1-1; D gene ambiguous. Germline assignment: CDR1 LGHNA and CDR2 YNFKEQ. This CDR3 comprises 14 residues. V lost 4 bases, J lost 6 bases, and 15 bases lay in between. CDR3 coding DNA: TGTGCCAGCAGCCCCGTTGGACGGGGTGCTGAAGCTTTCTTT. Residues: CASSPVGRGAEAFF.

V gene TRBV5-1 combines with J gene TRBJ1-1; D is unclear. V gave up 1 base and J gave up 7 bases, with 17 bases separating them. Germline V gene data show CDR1 as SGHRS and CDR2 as YFSETQ. The CDR3 totals 15 residues. In nucleotides, the CDR3 is TGCGCCAGCAGCTTGACCGGAACCCCCGAGGGTGAAGCTTTCTTT. Translating it yields CASSLTGTPEGEAFF.

The J gene is TRBJ1-1, the V gene TRBV6-5; D is ambiguous. V was trimmed by 0 bases and J by 2 bases, leaving 4 bases between them. CDR1 and CDR2 from the germline V gene are MNHEY and SVGAGI. The CDR3 covers 13 residues. The CDR3 region is CASSYSTNTEAFF. The CDR3 DNA sequence: TGTGCCAGCAGTTACTCGACTAACACTGAAGCTTTCTTT.

This sequence joins TRBV29-1 and TRBJ2-5, with TRBD1 matching over 7 bases. TRBJ2-7 matches the DNA end more closely, so the J call is doubtful. The CDR3 sequence is 12 residues long. The germline V gene encodes CDR1 SQVTM and CDR2 ANQGSEA. CDR3 nucleotide sequence: TGCAGCATGACAGGGATCACCTACGAGCAGTACTTC. It codes for CSMTGITYEQYF.

V usage is TRBV5-1 and J usage is TRBJ2-5; the match to TRBD1 covers 7 bases. Judging by the DNA end, TRBJ2-7 fits better; the J call may be wrong. The CDR3 is made up of 14 amino acids. In germline, CDR1 is SGHRS, CDR2 YFSETQ. The CDR3 DNA sequence: TGCGCCAGCACTCCGTGGGACAGCTCCTACGAGCAGTACTTC. Translating it yields CASTPWDSSYEQYF.

The chain is built from TRBV5-6 and TRBJ2-7, with 10 bases aligning to TRBD1. CDR1 and CDR2 from the germline V gene are SGHDT and YYEEEE. V lost 4 bases, J lost 4 bases, and 5 bases stayed unmatched. The CDR3 length is 14 residues. The CDR3 region is CASSPRTGGYEQYV. In DNA form, the CDR3 reads TGTGCCAGCAGCCCGCGGACAGGGGGATACGAGCAGTACGTC.

The chain is built from TRBV5-1 and TRBJ2-3; 7 bases are shared with TRBD2. In germline, CDR1 is SGHRS, CDR2 YFSETQ. The CDR3 consists of 15 residues. V trimming: 8 bases; J trimming: 5 bases; junction bases outside the gene matches: 14. The CDR3 loop reads CASTPGGGWQDTQYF. The DNA for the CDR3 is TGCGCCAGTACCCCTGGCGGGGGATGGCAAGATACGCAGTATTTT.

The J gene is TRBJ1-2, the V gene TRBV6-4, with TRBD1 matching over 8 bases. The CDR3 totals 13 residues. Looked up from germline, CDR1 is MRHNA and CDR2 is SNTAGT. After removal of 4 bases from V and 7 bases from J, the junction contained 5 bases not matched to a gene. The CDR3 bases are TGTGCCAGCAGTGGAGGGACAGGAGGTGGCTACACCTTC. Translated: CASSGGTGGGYTF.